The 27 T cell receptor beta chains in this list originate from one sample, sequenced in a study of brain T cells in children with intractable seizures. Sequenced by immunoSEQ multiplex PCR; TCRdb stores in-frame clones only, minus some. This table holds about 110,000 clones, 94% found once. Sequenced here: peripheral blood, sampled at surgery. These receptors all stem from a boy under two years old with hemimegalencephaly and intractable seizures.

In DNA, the CDR3 is TGTGCCAGCAGCTTAGGCGGGGCAGCGGGGACCCAGTACTTC. Amino acid sequence: CASSLGGAAGTQYF. The chain joins TRBV7-9 to TRBJ2-5, with a possible D match to TRBD2 (6 bases). Germline values: CDR1 SEHNR, CDR2 FQNEAQ (reference sequence). The CDR3 extends over 14 amino acids. V lost 1 base, J lost 7 bases, and 13 bases lay in between.

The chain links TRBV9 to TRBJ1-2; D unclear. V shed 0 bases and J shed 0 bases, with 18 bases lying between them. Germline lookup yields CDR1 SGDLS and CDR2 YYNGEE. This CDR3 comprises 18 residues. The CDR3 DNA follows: TGTGCCAGCAGCGTAGTAGGGCCGACTACCCTAACTAACTATGGCTACACCTTC. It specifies CASSVVGPTTLTNYGYTF.

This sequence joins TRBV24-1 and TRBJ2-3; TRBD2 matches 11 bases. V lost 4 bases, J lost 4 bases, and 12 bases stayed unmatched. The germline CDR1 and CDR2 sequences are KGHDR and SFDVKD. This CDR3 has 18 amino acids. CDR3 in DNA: TGTGCCACCAGTGACCCTTTAGCGGGAGGGCCTAGGTCAGATACGCAGTATTTT. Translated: CATSDPLAGGPRSDTQYF.

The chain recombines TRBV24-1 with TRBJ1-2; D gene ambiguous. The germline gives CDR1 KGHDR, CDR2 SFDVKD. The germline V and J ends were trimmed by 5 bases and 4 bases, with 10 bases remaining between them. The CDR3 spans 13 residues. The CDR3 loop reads CATSGRESYGYTF. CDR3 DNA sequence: TGTGCCACCAGTGGTAGGGAGAGCTATGGCTACACCTTC.

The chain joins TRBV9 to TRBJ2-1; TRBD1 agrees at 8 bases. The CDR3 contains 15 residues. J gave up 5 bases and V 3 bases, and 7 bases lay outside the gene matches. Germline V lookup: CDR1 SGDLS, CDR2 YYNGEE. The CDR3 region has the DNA TGTGCCAGCAGCGGCCGGACAGGGCCCGACAATGAGCAGTTCTTC. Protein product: CASSGRTGPDNEQFF.

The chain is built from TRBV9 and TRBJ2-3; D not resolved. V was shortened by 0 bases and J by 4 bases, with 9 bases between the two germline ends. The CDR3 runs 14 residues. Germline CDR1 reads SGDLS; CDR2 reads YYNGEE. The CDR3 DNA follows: TGTGCCAGCAGCGTAGAGGCTGGGGCAGATACGCAGTATTTT. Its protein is CASSVEAGADTQYF.

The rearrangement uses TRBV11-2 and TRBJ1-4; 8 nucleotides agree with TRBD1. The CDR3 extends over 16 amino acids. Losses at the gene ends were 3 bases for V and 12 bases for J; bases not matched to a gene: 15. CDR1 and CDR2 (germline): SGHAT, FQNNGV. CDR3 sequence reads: CASSFDRTGRGFELFF. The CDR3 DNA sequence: TGTGCCAGCAGCTTTGATCGGACAGGGCGGGGGTTTGAACTGTTTTTT.

The CDR3 here is CSVGEYSYNEQFF. The CDR3 bases are TGCAGCGTTGGGGAGTACTCCTACAATGAGCAGTTCTTC. The chain combines TRBV29-1 with TRBJ2-1; tentatively, D is TRBD2 (5 bases). From germline, CDR1 is SQVTM and CDR2 ANQGSEA. The CDR3 has 13 residues. Trimming shortened V by 4 bases and J by 0 bases, and 7 bases separated the two germline ends.

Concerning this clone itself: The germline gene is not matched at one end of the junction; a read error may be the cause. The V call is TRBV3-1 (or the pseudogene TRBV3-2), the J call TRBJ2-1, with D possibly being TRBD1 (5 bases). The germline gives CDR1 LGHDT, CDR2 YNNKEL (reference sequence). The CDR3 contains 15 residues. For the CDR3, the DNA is TGTGCCAGCAGCCAAGGGTCCTCAGGGTACAGTGAGCAGTTCTTC. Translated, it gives CASSQGSSGYSEQFF.

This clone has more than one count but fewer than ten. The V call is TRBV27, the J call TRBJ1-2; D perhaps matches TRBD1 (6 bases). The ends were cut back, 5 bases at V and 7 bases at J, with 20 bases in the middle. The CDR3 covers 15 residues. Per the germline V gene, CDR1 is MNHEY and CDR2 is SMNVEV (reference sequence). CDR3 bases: TGTGCCAGCAGTCCTACTCCCCGGGACAAAGGTGGCTACACCTTC. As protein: CASSPTPRDKGGYTF.

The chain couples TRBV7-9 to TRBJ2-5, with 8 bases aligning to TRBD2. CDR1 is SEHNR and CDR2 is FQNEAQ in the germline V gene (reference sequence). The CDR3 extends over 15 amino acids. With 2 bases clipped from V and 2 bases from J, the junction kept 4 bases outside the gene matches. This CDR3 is CASSLLSGGQETQYF. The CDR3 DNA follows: TGTGCCAGCAGCTTACTCAGCGGGGGACAAGAGACCCAGTACTTC.

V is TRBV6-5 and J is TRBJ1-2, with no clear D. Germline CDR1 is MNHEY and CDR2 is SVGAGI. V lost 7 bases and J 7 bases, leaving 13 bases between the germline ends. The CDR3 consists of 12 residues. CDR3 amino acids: CASKHPGAGYTF. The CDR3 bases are TGTGCCAGCAAGCACCCAGGCGCTGGCTACACCTTC.

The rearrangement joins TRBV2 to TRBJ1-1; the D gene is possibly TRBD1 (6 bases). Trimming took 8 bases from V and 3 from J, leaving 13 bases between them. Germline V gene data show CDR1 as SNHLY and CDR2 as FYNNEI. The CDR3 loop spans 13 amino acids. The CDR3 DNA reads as TGTGCCAGCGGTAAGACAGGAGACACTGAAGCTTTCTTT. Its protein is CASGKTGDTEAFF.

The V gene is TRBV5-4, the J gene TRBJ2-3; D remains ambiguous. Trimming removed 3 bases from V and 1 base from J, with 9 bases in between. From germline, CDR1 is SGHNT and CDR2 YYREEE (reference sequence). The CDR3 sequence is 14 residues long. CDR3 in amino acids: CASSSLAGTDTQYF. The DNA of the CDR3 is TGTGCCAGCAGCTCCCTTGCGGGCACAGATACGCAGTATTTT.

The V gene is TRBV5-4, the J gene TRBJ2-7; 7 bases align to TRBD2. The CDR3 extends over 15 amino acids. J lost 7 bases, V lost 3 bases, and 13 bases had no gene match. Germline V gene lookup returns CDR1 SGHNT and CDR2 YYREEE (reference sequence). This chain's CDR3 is CASSSGGLQNTEQYF. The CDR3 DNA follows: TGTGCCAGCAGCTCGGGGGGACTACAGAACACGGAGCAGTACTTC.

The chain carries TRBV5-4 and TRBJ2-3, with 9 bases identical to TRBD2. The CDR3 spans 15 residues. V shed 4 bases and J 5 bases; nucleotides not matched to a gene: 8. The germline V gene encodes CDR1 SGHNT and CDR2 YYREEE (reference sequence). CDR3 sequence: CASSLGLAIRDTQYF. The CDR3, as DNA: TGTGCCAGCAGCCTCGGACTAGCGATCCGAGATACGCAGTATTTT.

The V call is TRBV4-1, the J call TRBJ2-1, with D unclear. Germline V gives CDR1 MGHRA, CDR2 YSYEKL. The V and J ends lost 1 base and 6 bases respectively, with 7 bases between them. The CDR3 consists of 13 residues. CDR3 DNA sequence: TGCGCCAGCAGCCAAGTGCTGCCCAATGAGCAGTTCTTC. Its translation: CASSQVLPNEQFF.

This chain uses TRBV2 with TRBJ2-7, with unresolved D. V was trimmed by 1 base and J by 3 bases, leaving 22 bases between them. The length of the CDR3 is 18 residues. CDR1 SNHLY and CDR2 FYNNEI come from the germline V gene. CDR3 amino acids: CASSEGPSLNSGFYEQYF. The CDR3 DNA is TGTGCCAGCAGTGAAGGGCCCAGCCTTAACAGTGGGTTCTACGAGCAGTACTTC. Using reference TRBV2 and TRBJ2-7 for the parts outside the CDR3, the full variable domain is EPEVTQTPSHQVTQMGQEVILRCVPISNHLYFYWYRQILGQKVEFLVSFYNNEISEKSEIFDDQFSVERPDGSNFTLKIRSTKLEDSAMYFCASSEGPSLNSGFYEQYFGPGTRLTVT.

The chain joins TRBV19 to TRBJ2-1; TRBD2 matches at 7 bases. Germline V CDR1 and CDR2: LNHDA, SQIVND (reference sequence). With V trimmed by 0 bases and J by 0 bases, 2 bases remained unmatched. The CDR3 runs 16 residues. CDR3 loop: CASSIEWTSSYNEQFF. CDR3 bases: TGTGCCAGTAGTATAGAGTGGACTAGCTCCTACAATGAGCAGTTCTTC.

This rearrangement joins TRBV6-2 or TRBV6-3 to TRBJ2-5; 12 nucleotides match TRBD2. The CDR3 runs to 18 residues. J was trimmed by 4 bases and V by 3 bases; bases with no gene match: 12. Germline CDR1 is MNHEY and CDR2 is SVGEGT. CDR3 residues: CASSYEFRLAGVLETQYF. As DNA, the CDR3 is TGTGCCAGCAGTTATGAATTTAGACTAGCGGGAGTCTTAGAGACCCAGTACTTC.

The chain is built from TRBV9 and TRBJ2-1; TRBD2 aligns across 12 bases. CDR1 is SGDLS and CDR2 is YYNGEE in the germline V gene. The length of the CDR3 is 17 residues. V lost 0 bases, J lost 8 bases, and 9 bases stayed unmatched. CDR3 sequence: CASSVGLAGGHGDEQFF. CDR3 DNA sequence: TGTGCCAGCAGCGTAGGGCTAGCGGGAGGGCACGGGGATGAGCAGTTCTTC. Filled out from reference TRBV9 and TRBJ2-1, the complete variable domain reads DSGVTQTPKHLITATGQRVTLRCSPRSGDLSVYWYQQSLDQGLQFLIQYYNGEERAKGNILERFSAQQFPDLHSELNLSSLELGDSALYFCASSVGLAGGHGDEQFFGPGTRLTVL.

The chain's CDR3 is CASRAAGGDTDTQYF. CDR3 coding DNA: TGTGCCAGCAGGGCAGCGGGAGGCGACACAGATACGCAGTATTTT. The chain joins TRBV9 to TRBJ2-3, with 9 bases matching TRBD2. This CDR3 contains 15 residues. Germline loops: CDR1 SGDLS, CDR2 YYNGEE. V dropped 5 bases and J dropped 2; count of bases not matched to a gene: 6.

The CDR3 DNA is TGCGCCAGCAGCTTGTGGGATAGGGATCCCCCCCACGAGCAGTACTTC. Translation: CASSLWDRDPPHEQYF. The chain joins TRBV5-1 to TRBJ2-7; D is unclear. The ends were cut back, 1 base at V and 5 bases at J, with 19 bases in the middle. The CDR3 has 16 residues. Germline lookup yields CDR1 SGHRS and CDR2 YFSETQ.

CDR3 nucleotides: TGTGCCATCAGTGGGGACTCCCTCACAGATACGCAGTATTTT. Protein product: CAISGDSLTDTQYF. This chain links TRBV10-3 with TRBJ2-3; D may be TRBD2 (6 bases). CDR3 size: 14 residues. V lost 4 bases, J lost 2 bases, and 10 bases lay in between. Germline V lookup: CDR1 ENHRY, CDR2 SYGVKD.

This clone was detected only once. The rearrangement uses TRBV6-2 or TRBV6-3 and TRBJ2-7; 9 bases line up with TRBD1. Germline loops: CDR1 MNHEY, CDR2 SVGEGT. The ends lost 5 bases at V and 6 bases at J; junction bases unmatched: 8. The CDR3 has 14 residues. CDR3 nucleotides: TGTGCCAGCAGTACCCGGACAGGGGTGGGCGAGCAGTACTTC. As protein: CASSTRTGVGEQYF.

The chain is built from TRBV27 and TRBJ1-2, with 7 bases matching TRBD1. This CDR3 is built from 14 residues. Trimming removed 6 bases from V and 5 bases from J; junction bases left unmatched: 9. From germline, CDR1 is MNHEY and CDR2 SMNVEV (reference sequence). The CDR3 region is CASSVAGGKYGYTF. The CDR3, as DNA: TGTGCCAGCAGCGTGGCAGGGGGAAAATATGGCTACACCTTC.

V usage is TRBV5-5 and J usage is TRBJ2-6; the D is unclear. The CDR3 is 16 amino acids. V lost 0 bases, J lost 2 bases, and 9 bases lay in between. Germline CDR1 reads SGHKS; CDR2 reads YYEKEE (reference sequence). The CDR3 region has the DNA TGTGCCAGCAGCTTGGGTACAGTAGCTGGGGCCAACGTCCTGACTTTC. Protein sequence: CASSLGTVAGANVLTF.